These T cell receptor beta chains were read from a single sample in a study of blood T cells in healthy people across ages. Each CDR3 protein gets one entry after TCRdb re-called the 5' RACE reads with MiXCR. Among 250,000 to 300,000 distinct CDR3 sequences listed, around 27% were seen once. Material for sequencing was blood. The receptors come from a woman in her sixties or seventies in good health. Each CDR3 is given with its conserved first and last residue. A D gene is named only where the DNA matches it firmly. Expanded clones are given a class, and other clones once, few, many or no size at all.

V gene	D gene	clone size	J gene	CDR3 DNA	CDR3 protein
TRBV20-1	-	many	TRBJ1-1	TGCAGTGCTAGACTCGGGGCTGAAGCTTTCTTT	CSARLGAEAFF
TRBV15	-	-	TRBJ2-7	TGTGCCACCAGCAGAAGACAGTGGCCCTACGAGCAGTACTTC	CATSRRQWPYEQYF
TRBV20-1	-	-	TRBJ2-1	TGCAGTGCTCGTCCTACAAACAATGAGCAGTTCTTC	CSARPTNNEQFF
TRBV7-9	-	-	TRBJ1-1	TGTGCCAGCAGGAAATGGGAGTCCACATCCGAAGCTTTCTTT	CASRKWESTSEAFF
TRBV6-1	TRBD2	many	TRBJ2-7	TGTGCCAGCAGAAAAACGGGACTAGCGGGTTACGAGCAGTACTTC	CASRKTGLAGYEQYF
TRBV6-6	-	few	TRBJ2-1	TGTGCCAGTAGGTTGATTGAGCAGTTCTTC	CASRLIEQFF
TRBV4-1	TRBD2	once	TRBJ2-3	TGCGCCAGCAGATCCGGGACTAGCGGACCCCAGGAGCAGTATTTT	CASRSGTSGPQEQYF
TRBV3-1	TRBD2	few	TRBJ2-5	TGTGCCAGCAGTTTTAGGACTAGCGGGAGATTCGAGGAGACCCAGTACTTC	CASSFRTSGRFEETQYF
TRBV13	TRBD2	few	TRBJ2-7	TGTGCCAGCAGCTTTCGCGGGACTAGCGGGATCGAGCAGTACTTC	CASSFRGTSGIEQYF
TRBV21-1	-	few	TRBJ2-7	TGTGCCAGCAGCAAAGTGATCGGGCGGGACAGGGGCGAGCAGTACTTC	CASSKVIGRDRGEQYF
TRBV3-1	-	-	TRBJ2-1	TGTGCAAGCAGCCAAGGTCTTGGGCAGTTCTTC	CASSQGLGQFF
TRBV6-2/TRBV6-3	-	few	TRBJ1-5	TGTGCCAGCAGTGAAAGCAATCAGCCCCAGCATTTT	CASSESNQPQHF
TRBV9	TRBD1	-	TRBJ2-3	TGTGCCAGCAGCGCCCGGACAGGTGACACAGATACGCAGTATTTT	CASSARTGDTDTQYF
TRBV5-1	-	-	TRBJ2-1	TGCGCCAGCAGCTTGGTTGCAGGGGCCCTCGGGGAGCAGTTCTTC	CASSLVAGALGEQFF
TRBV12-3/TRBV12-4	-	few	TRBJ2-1	TGTGCCAGCAGTTGGGGTTGGACAGAGTGGGGGAATCAGGAGCAGTTCTTC	CASSWGWTEWGNQEQFF
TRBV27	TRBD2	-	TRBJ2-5	TGTGCCAGCAGCCAAACTAGCGGGAGGGTTGAGACCCAGTACTTC	CASSQTSGRVETQYF
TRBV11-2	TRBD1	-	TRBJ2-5	TGTGCCAGCAGTCCCCCGGGACAGGGAGTGGAGCAGTACTTC	CASSPPGQGVEQYF
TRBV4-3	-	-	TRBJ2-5	TGCGCCAGCAGCCAAGATCCCCCTAGCGCCACGTACCAAGAGACCCAGTACTTC	CASSQDPPSATYQETQYF
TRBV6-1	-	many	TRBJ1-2	TGTGCCAGCAGTGGAACTCTTCCTGGCTACACCTTC	CASSGTLPGYTF
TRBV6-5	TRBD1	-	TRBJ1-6	TGTGCCAGCAGCCGTAAGCTTGGGACAGACGGATCACCCCTCCACTTT	CASSRKLGTDGSPLHF
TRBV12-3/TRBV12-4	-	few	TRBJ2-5	TGTGCCAGCAGTTTAAGAGAAGAGACCCAGTACTTC	CASSLREETQYF
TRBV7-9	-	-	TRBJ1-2	TGTGCCAGCAGCTTCCATCCGGCTGAGCGTTCTTATGGCTACACCTTC	CASSFHPAERSYGYTF
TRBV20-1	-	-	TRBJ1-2	TGCAGTGCCCCGTACAGGGGCTACACCTTC	CSAPYRGYTF